This TCR beta chain is from a study of blood T cells in healthy people across ages. The CDR3 consists of 9 residues. Points from the study as a whole: PBMCs went unsorted, and a conclusive naive versus antigen-experienced comparison was therefore prevented.

In its sample, this clonotype was seen a few times. Its antigen is as yet unknown. A second PCR of 7 to 11 cycles used a sample-barcoded 5' primer and a J-beta primer mix. Using its own MiXCR run on the 5' RACE reads, TCRdb lists one record per CDR3 protein. The sample records 650,000 to 900,000 distinct CDR3 sequences, about 59% being singletons. This TCR came from a man aged 30-40 years in good health. Sequenced sample: blood. The chain employs TRBV21-1 and TRBJ2-4. TRBV21-1 represents a pseudogene. The CDR3 DNA is TGTGCCAGCAGCGACTGGAGGTACTTC. It is translated as CASSDWRYF.